The rows below give T cell receptor beta chains drawn from one sample of a study of CD8 T cells in ankylosing spondylitis. From the 5' RACE reads, TCRdb called clonotypes with MiXCR, one entry per CDR3 protein. The sample carries some 840,000 distinct CDR3 sequences, about an eighth recorded once. Sequencing was performed on blood, either unsorted or a sorted T cell fraction (not recorded which). The receptors here all came from a male donor with ankylosing spondylitis. The conserved cysteine and the conserved F or W are not part of the CDR3 here.

v_call	cdr3_aa
TRBV20-1	SARGTSGGLYNEQF
TRBV12-3/TRBV12-4	ASSLAAGGYNEQF
TRBV5-5	ASSVQGNSPLH
TRBV28	ASSSGTGPTDTQY
TRBV4-3	ASSQDGDRKAF
TRBV20-1	SALAGGHLYEQF
TRBV5-1	ASSLGGAGDNYGYT
TRBV4-3	ASSKTGTDNEKLF
TRBV13	ASSLGGRRPREQY
TRBV2	ASGTDSYEQY
TRBV29-1	SSRQGSYNEQF